What follows is one TCR beta chain and its context. What it binds is not known. One entry per CDR3 protein, without DNA, is what TCRdb gives after re-calling the 5' RACE reads. This repertoire includes about 260,000 distinct CDR3 sequences. This entry is derived from a study of T cells expressing NK-cell markers. Points from the study as a whole: The share of CD8+ T cells held by dominant NKG2C+ clonotypes was about 1.0-7.5% in about six donors.

The sequenced sample consisted of blood T cells: a sorted CD56 or NKG2C T cell subset, CD4+ or CD8+ T cells, or bulk PBMC T cells (not recorded which). The source is a woman aged 18-69 years in good health.

CDR3 amino acids: CASSLARGATPGELFF. The chain carries TRBV7-6 and TRBJ2-2; TCRdb indicates TRBD1, and absent DNA this call remains unverified. CDR1 is SGHVS, CDR2 FNYEAQ, per germline. The CDR3 has 16 amino acids.